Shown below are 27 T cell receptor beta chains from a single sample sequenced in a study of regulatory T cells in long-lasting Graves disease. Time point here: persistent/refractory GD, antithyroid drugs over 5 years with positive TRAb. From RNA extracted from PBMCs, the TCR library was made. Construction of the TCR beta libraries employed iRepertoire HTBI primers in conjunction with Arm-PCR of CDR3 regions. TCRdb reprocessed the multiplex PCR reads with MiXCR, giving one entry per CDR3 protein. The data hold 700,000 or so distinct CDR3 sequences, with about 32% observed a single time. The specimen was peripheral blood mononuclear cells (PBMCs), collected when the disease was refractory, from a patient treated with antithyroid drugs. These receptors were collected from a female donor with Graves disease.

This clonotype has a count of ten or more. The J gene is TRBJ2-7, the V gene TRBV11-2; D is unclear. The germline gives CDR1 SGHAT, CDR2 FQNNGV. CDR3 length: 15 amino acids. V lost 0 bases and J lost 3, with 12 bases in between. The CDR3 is CASSLDIGRNYEQYF. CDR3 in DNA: TGTGCCAGCAGCTTAGATATCGGCAGAAACTACGAGCAGTACTTC.

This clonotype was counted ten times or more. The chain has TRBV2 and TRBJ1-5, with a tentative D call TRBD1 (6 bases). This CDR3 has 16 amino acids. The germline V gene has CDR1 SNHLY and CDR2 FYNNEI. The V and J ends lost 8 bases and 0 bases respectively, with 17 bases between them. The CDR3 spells CASARRRGDSNQPQHF. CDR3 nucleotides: TGTGCCAGCGCACGCAGGAGGGGGGATAGCAATCAGCCCCAGCATTTT.

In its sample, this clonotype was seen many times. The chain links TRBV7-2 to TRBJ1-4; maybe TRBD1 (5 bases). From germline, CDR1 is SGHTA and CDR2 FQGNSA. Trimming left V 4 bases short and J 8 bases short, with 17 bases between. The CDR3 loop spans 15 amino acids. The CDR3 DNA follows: TGTGCCAGCAGCTCCTCAGGCAGGGCTGGGGAAAAACTGTTTTTT. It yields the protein CASSSSGRAGEKLFF.

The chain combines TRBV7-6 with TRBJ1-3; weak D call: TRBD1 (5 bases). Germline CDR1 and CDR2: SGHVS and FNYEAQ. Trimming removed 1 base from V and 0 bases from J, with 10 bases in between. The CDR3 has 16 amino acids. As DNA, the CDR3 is TGTGCCAGCAGCTTAGTTGAGGGACCCTCTGGAAACACCATATATTTT. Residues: CASSLVEGPSGNTIYF.

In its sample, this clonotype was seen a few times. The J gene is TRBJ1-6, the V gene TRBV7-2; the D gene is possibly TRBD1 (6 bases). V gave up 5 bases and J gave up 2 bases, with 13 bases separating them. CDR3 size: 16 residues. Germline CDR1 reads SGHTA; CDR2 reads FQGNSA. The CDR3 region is CASSPQSGAYNSPLHF. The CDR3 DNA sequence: TGTGCCAGCAGCCCTCAGTCAGGGGCCTATAATTCACCCCTCCACTTT.

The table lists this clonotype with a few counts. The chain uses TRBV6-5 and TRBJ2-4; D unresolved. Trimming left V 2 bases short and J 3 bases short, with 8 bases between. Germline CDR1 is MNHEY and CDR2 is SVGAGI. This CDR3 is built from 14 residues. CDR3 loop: CASSYGVGKNIQYF. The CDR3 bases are TGTGCCAGCAGTTACGGGGTGGGCAAAAACATTCAGTACTTC.

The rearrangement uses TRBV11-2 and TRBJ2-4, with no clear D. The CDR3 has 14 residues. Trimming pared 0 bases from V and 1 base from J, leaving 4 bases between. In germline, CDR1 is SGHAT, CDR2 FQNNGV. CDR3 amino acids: CASSLERAKNIQYF. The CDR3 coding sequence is TGTGCCAGCAGCTTAGAGAGGGCCAAAAACATTCAGTACTTC.

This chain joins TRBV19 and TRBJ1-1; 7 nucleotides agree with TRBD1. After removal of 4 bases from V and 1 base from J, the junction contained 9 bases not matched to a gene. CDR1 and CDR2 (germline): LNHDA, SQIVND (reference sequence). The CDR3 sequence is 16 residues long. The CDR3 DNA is TGTGCCAGTAGTACCTATAAGACAGGGACGAACACTGAAGCTTTCTTT. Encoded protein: CASSTYKTGTNTEAFF.

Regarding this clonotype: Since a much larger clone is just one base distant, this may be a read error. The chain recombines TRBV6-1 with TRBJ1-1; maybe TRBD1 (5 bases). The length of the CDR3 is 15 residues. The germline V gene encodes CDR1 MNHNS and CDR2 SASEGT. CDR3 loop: CASSRTLTGGTETFF. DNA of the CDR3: TGTGCCAGCAGTCGGACACTTACTGGTGGCACTGAAACTTTCTTT.

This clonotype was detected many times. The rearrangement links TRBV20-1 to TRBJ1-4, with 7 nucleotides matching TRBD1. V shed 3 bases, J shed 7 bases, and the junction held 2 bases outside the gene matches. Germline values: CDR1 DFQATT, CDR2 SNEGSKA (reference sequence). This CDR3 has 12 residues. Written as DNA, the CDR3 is TGCAGTGCTAGCGACAGGGCTGAAAAACTGTTTTTT. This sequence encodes CSASDRAEKLFF.

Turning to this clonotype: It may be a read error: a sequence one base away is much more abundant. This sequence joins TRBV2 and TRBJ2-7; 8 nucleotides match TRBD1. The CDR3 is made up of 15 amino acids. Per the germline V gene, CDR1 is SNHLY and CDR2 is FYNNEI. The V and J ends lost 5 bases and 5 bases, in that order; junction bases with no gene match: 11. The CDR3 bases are TGTGCCAGCAGTTCAAGACAGGGGACAGTCCACGAGCAGTACTTC. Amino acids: CASSSRQGTVHEQYF.

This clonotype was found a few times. The CDR3 is CASSPPGLRYEQYF. CDR3 DNA sequence: TGTGCCAGCAGCCCCCCCGGACTAAGGTACGAGCAGTACTTC. The chain joins TRBV13 to TRBJ2-7; tentatively, D is TRBD2 (6 bases). The germline V gene encodes CDR1 PRHDT and CDR2 FYEKMQ (reference sequence). The V end lost 5 bases, the J end lost 4 bases, and 15 bases lay between the germline ends. The CDR3 extends over 14 amino acids.

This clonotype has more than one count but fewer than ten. The CDR3 protein is CASSVGDTGQPQHF. The CDR3 bases are TGTGCCAGCAGCGTGGGGGATACGGGTCAGCCCCAGCATTTT. This chain connects TRBV9 to TRBJ1-5; perhaps TRBD1 as D (5 bases). This CDR3 is built from 14 residues. The ends were cut back, 2 bases at V and 6 bases at J, with 12 bases in the middle. Germline CDR1 SGDLS, CDR2 YYNGEE.

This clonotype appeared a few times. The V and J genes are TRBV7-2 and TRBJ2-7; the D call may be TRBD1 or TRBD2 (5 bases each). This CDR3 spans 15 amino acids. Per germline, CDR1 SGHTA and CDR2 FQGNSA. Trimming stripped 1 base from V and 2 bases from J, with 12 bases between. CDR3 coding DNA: TGTGCCAGCAGCTTAGTAGGGACGGGGACCTACGAGCAGTACTTC. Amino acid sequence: CASSLVGTGTYEQYF.

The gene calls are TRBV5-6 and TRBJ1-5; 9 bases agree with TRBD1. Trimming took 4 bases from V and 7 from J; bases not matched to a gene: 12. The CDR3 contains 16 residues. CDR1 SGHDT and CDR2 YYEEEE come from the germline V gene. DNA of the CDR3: TGTGCCAGCAGCCTCTCCCCACAGGGGGCAGGACAGCCCCAGCATTTT. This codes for CASSLSPQGAGQPQHF.

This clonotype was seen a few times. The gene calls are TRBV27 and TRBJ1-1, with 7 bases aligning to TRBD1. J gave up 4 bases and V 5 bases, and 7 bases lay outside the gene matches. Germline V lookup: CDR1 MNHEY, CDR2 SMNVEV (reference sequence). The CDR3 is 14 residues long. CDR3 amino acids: CASSPETGVTEAFF. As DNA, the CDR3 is TGTGCCAGCAGTCCAGAAACAGGGGTCACTGAAGCTTTCTTT.

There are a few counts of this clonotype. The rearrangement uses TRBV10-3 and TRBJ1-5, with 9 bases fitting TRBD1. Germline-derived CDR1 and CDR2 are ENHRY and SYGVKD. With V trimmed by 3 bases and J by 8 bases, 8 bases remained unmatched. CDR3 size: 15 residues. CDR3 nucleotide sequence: TGTGCCATCAGTGACACGGGACAGGGTTATGAGCCCCAGCATTTT. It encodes CAISDTGQGYEPQHF.

The CDR3 reads CASGTGQVRGEQYF. The CDR3 nucleotides read TGTGCCAGCGGTACTGGACAGGTCCGGGGCGAGCAGTACTTC. This sequence joins TRBV7-9 and TRBJ2-7; 7 bases fit TRBD1. Germline CDR1 SEHNR, CDR2 FQNEAQ (reference sequence). This CDR3 contains 14 residues. The junction had 13 bases not matched to a gene; V was cut back by 8 bases and J by 6 bases. Full variable domain (remainder filled in from reference TRBV7-9 and TRBJ2-7): DTGVSQNPRHKITKRGQNVTFRCDPISEHNRLYWYRQTLGQGPEFLTYFQNEAQLEKSRLLSDRFSAERPKGSFSTLEIQRTEQGDSAMYLCASGTGQVRGEQYFGPGTRLTVT.

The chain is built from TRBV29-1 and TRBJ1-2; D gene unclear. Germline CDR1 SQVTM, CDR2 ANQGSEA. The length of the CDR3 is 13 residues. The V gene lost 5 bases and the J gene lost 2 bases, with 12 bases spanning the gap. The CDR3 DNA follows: TGCAGCGTTATAATAAGAGGGAACTATGGCTACACCTTC. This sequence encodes CSVIIRGNYGYTF.

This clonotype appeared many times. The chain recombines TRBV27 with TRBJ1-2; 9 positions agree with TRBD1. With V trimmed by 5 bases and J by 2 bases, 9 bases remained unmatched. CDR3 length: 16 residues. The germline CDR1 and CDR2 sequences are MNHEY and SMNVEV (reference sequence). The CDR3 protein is CASSHGRGQGNYGYTF. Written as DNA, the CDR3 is TGTGCCAGCAGTCATGGCCGGGGACAGGGAAACTATGGCTACACCTTC.

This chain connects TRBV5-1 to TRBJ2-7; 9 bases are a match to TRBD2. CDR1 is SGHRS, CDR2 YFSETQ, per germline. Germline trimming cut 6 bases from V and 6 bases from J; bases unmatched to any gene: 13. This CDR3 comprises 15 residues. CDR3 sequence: CASTAGVSGSGEQYF. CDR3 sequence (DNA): TGCGCCAGCACTGCAGGTGTTAGCGGGAGTGGCGAGCAGTACTTC.

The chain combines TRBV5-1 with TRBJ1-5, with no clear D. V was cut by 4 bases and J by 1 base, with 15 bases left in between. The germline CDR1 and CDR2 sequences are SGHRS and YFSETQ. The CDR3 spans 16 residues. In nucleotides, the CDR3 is TGCGCCAGCAGCCCCTCGGGTGGTCAGAGCAATCAGCCCCAGCATTTT. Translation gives CASSPSGGQSNQPQHF.

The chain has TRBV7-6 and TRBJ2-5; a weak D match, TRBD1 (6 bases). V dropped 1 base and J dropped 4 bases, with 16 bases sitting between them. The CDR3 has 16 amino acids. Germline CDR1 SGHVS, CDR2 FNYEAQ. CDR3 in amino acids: CASSLVLTGSRETQYF. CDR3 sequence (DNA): TGTGCCAGCAGCTTAGTACTAACAGGGAGTAGAGAGACCCAGTACTTC.

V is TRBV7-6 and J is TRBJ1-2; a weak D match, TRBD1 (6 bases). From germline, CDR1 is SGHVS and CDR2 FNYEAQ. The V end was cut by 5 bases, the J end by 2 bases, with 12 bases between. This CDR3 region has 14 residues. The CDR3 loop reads CASSLQDSNYGYTF. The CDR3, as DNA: TGTGCCAGCAGCCTCCAGGACAGCAACTATGGCTACACCTTC.

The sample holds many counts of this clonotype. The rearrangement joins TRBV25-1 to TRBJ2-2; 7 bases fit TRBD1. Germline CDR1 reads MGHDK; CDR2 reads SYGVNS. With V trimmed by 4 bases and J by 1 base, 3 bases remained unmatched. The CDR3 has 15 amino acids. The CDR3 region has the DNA TGTGCCAGCAGTGCGCGGACAGGGAACACCGGGGAGCTGTTTTTT. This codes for CASSARTGNTGELFF.

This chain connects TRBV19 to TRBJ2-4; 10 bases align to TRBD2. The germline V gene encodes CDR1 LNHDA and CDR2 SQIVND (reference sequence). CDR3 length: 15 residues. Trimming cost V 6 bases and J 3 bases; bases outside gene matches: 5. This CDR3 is CASRPSGSGKNIQYF. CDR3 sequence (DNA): TGTGCCAGTAGGCCTAGCGGGAGTGGCAAAAACATTCAGTACTTC.

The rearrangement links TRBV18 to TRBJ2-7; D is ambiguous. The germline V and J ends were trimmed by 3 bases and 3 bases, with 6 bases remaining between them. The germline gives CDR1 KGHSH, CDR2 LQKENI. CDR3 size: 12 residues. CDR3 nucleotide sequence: TGTGCCAGCTCACCCTTGGACTACGAGCAGTACTTC. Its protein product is CASSPLDYEQYF.